The clone carrying this TCR beta chain was detected only a few times. The antigen is not known. There are 14 residues in the CDR3. The V gene's germline CDR1 is SEHNR and CDR2 FQNEAQ (reference sequence). V was trimmed by 7 bases and J by 8 bases, leaving 17 bases between them. This sample is part of a study of beta chain features in type 1 diabetes. At the level of the study: Patients shared similar age, gender and cell yields with healthy donors. Regarding the study as a whole: Naive, central memory and Treg TCRB repertoires seemed to resemble each other more closely in patients than they did in healthy donors. In all four CD4+ subsets, TCRB CDR3 length was significantly, moderately reduced in type 1 diabetes. cDNA sequencing could over-represent cells with high TCR expression. Whether TCRB rearrangement is influenced by HLA type was left unresolved in this analysis.

The whole isolated RNA underwent reverse transcription, so sequencing captured expressed TCRB transcripts. Sequencing used immunoSEQ multiplex PCR; TCRdb keeps in-frame clones, though not all of them. There are hundreds of thousands of clones in the sample; around 15% occur only once, and less than 0.04% lies in the top ten. Sequences were obtained from naive CD4+ T cells from blood. The TCR comes from a young man with type 1 diabetes. The gene calls are TRBV7-9 and TRBJ1-4; D gene unclear. For the CDR3, the DNA is TGTGCCAGCATCCTGGAAGGGCTGGGCGAAAAACTGTTTTTT. Protein product: CASILEGLGEKLFF.